A selection of T cell receptor beta chains follows, all from one sample in a study of CD8 T cells in Susac syndrome. A single record per CDR3 protein comes from TCRdb applying MiXCR to the immunoSEQ multiplex PCR reads. The table has around 230,000 distinct CDR3 sequences, 95% seen once; the top ten hold about 0.088%. The material sequenced was CD4+ T cells from PBMCs. The source of these receptors is a human donor with multiple sclerosis. Each CDR3 is given with its conserved first and last residue.

V gene	J gene	CDR3 protein
TRBV30	TRBJ2-1	CAWSGTIWDEQFF
TRBV2	TRBJ2-6	CASSEGTGHSGANVLTF
TRBV19	TRBJ2-4	CASMEGTKNIQYF
TRBV25-1	TRBJ2-7	CASSEPGGFYEQYF
TRBV29-1	TRBJ2-3	CSVAGRWTDTQYF
TRBV15	TRBJ2-3	CATSKRDAGRGDTQYF
TRBV20-1	TRBJ1-1	CSARSPQGTNTEAFF
TRBV19	TRBJ2-1	CASSARTNRFENEQFF
TRBV18	TRBJ2-7	CASSRQAGTSSYEQYF
TRBV20-1	TRBJ2-1	CSASFRARNNEQFF
TRBV5-1	TRBJ2-1	CASRNTGTSNEQFF
TRBV7-3	TRBJ2-3	CASSPDRGIDTQYF
TRBV19	TRBJ1-2	CASSIGDSNYGYTF
TRBV2	TRBJ1-1	CASRARRQGRKTEAFF
TRBV29-1	TRBJ1-1	CSSHLDTEAFF
TRBV24-1	TRBJ2-3	CATSEPILADTDTQYF
TRBV5-4	TRBJ1-2	CASSHIPGQGNYGYTF
TRBV3-1	TRBJ1-1	CASSQYTTGVTEAFF
TRBV28	TRBJ1-4	CASSLAGDVKKLFF
TRBV5-1	TRBJ2-3	CASNQLPHTDTQYF
TRBV20-1	TRBJ2-3	CSAGLAASTDTQYF
TRBV12-3/TRBV12-4	TRBJ1-2	CASSFTQPYGYTF
TRBV20-1	TRBJ2-1	CSAPTPWGGRVVNEQFF
TRBV29-1	TRBJ2-5	CSAGGAETQYF
TRBV12-3/TRBV12-4	TRBJ2-3	CASVAGLAGATDTQYF
TRBV28	TRBJ2-3	CASSASGSGSVTDTQYF
TRBV29-1	TRBJ1-1	CSATRVVVEYTEAFF
TRBV29-1	TRBJ1-2	CSPQTGGSNYGYTF
TRBV24-1	TRBJ2-7	CATSGQGGAYEQYF
TRBV18	TRBJ2-1	CASSLINEQFF
TRBV12-3/TRBV12-4	TRBJ2-1	CASRNRNEQFF
TRBV29-1	TRBJ1-1	CSGRSGAAEAFF
TRBV5-6	TRBJ1-2	CASSEGQGNYGYTF
TRBV29-1	TRBJ2-2	CSVESGGAGELFF
TRBV9	TRBJ2-1	CASSARDTEGNEQFF
TRBV5-1	TRBJ2-2	CASSFGGSNTGELFF
TRBV7-9	TRBJ2-7	CASSSGGELDEQYF
TRBV12-3/TRBV12-4	TRBJ1-2	CASSLREQGNYGYTF
TRBV6-6	TRBJ2-7	CASASATSGSYEQYF
TRBV6-5	TRBJ2-1	CASSPRQGSYNEQFF
TRBV28	TRBJ2-4	CASTEWGKNIQYF
TRBV12-3/TRBV12-4	TRBJ2-1	CASRGTASVEQFF
TRBV29-1	TRBJ2-7	CSGRDSSYEQYF
TRBV29-1	TRBJ2-7	CSVAGQGASYEQYF
TRBV20-1	TRBJ1-1	CSARDYTLGGDGEAFF
TRBV9	TRBJ2-1	CASSGLLAGVSEQFF